A selection of T cell receptor beta chains follows, all from one sample in a study of blood T cell repertoires in COVID-19. The table came from immunoSEQ multiplex PCR; TCRdb's copy has only in-frame clones and leaves some out. The repertoire holds over 95,000 clones, with roughly 85% as singletons. The specimen sequenced was peripheral blood. Receptors originate from a woman aged 55-75 years with COVID-19, enrolled during active disease. Both conserved end residues are part of each CDR3. D genes are given only for firm matches. Some rows have no size entry. The others give once, few or many, or a class for an expanded clone.

clone size	V gene	D gene	J gene	CDR3 protein	CDR3 DNA
-	TRBV7-9	TRBD1	TRBJ1-1	CASTRPGQPNTEAFF	TGTGCCAGCACCCGACCGGGACAGCCGAACACTGAAGCTTTCTTT
-	TRBV4-3	TRBD1	TRBJ1-5	CASSQDSGQGNQPQHF	TGCGCCAGCAGCCAAGACTCGGGACAGGGCAATCAGCCCCAGCATTTT
-	TRBV14	-	TRBJ1-6	CASSPRQASSPLHF	TGTGCCAGCAGCCCTAGACAGGCCTCCTCACCCCTCCACTTT
once	TRBV6-4	TRBD2	TRBJ2-2	CASSDEAGANTGELFF	TGTGCCAGCAGTGACGAAGCGGGGGCGAACACCGGGGAGCTGTTTTTT
few	TRBV12-3/TRBV12-4	-	TRBJ2-7	CATHRTGNYEQYF	TGTGCCACCCACCGTACAGGGAACTACGAGCAGTACTTC
once	TRBV11-3	TRBD2	TRBJ2-3	CASSFSGGQDTQYF	TGTGCCAGCAGCTTCAGCGGGGGGCAAGATACGCAGTATTTT
once	TRBV6-5	-	TRBJ1-2	CASSLSTDYGYTF	TGTGCCAGCAGCCTTTCCACAGACTATGGCTACACCTTC
-	TRBV4-2	TRBD2	TRBJ2-5	CASSQAPLAGGLGAGWETQYF	TGTGCCAGCAGCCAGGCTCCGCTTGCGGGGGGGCTTGGAGCGGGTTGGGAGACCCAGTACTTC
-	TRBV21-1	-	TRBJ2-5	CASSFFRLAGGGETQYF	TGTGCCAGCAGCTTCTTTCGACTAGCGGGGGGCGGGGAGACCCAGTACTTC
-	TRBV7-2	TRBD1	TRBJ1-1	CASSRDRGGGEAFF	TGTGCCAGCAGTCGTGACAGGGGCGGTGGTGAAGCTTTCTTT
-	TRBV7-2	TRBD2	TRBJ2-3	CASSLMPSGADTQYF	TGTGCCAGCAGCTTAATGCCTAGCGGGGCAGATACGCAGTATTTT
-	TRBV19	TRBD1	TRBJ2-7	CASSPEVAGGLGEQYF	TGTGCCAGTAGTCCTGAGGTGGCAGGGGGATTGGGGGAGCAGTACTTC
-	TRBV19	TRBD1	TRBJ2-1	CASSTGQGGTYLSYNEQFF	TGTGCCAGTAGTACCGGACAGGGGGGAACCTATCTCTCCTACAATGAGCAGTTCTTC
-	TRBV7-3	-	TRBJ2-1	CASSLPGVYNEQFF	TGTGCCAGCAGCTTACCGGGGGTTTACAATGAGCAGTTCTTC
-	TRBV27	-	TRBJ2-5	CASSLSEGVQETQYF	TGTGCCAGCAGTTTATCTGAGGGGGTGCAGGAGACCCAGTACTTC
-	TRBV3-1/TRBV3-2	-	TRBJ2-3	CASSQVHSSTDTQYF	TGTGCCAGCAGCCAAGTCCACAGTAGCACAGATACGCAGTATTTT
-	TRBV11-2	-	TRBJ1-2	CASSFPNRRDYGYTF	TGTGCCAGCAGCTTCCCGAACAGGAGAGACTATGGCTACACCTTC
once	TRBV7-9	TRBD1	TRBJ1-2	CASSPGQGSSVYGYTF	TGTGCCAGCAGCCCAGGACAGGGTAGCTCAGTCTATGGCTACACCTTC
once	TRBV19	TRBD1	TRBJ1-2	CASSPRITGGENYGYTF	TGTGCCAGTAGCCCCAGAATAACAGGGGGCGAGAACTATGGCTACACCTTC
few	TRBV4-3	-	TRBJ1-2	CASSQDAGSDYGYTF	TGCGCCAGCAGCCAAGATGCGGGTTCCGACTATGGCTACACCTTC
-	TRBV11-2	-	TRBJ1-1	CASSSPSGQMNTEAFF	TGTGCCAGCAGCTCACCCTCCGGACAGATGAACACTGAAGCTTTCTTT
-	TRBV19	-	TRBJ1-1	CASSGNPGDTEAFF	TGTGCCAGTAGTGGCAACCCAGGGGACACTGAAGCTTTCTTT
once	TRBV5-4	TRBD1	TRBJ1-2	CASSRGRGQNGYTF	TGTGCCAGCAGTCGGGGCAGGGGGCAAAATGGCTACACCTTC
once	TRBV10-3	-	TRBJ1-2	CAISVGGYGYTF	TGTGCCATCAGTGTTGGCGGTTATGGCTACACCTTC
-	TRBV5-1	-	TRBJ2-7	CASSLAGGGTYEQYF	TGCGCCAGCAGCTTGGCCGGCGGCGGCACCTACGAGCAGTACTTC
-	TRBV7-8	TRBD1	TRBJ1-2	CASNKPGQGDYGYTF	TGTGCCAGCAACAAACCGGGACAGGGAGACTATGGCTACACCTTC
-	TRBV5-5	-	TRBJ1-2	CASSYPDGGYGYTF	TGTGCCAGCAGCTACCCCGACGGCGGCTATGGCTACACCTTC
-	TRBV6-5	-	TRBJ1-5	CASSKNSHNQPQHF	TGTGCCAGCAGCAAAAACAGTCACAATCAGCCCCAGCATTTT
-	TRBV6-5	TRBD1	TRBJ1-2	CASSNPGGVYGYTF	TGTGCCAGCAGTAACCCAGGGGGCGTCTATGGCTACACCTTC
once	TRBV6-4	-	TRBJ1-1	CASFRGNTEAFF	TGTGCCAGCTTCAGGGGGAACACTGAAGCTTTCTTT
-	TRBV4-1	TRBD1	TRBJ1-6	CASSQGQGDSPLHF	TGCGCCAGCAGCCAAGGACAGGGAGATTCACCCCTCCACTTT
once	TRBV5-4	TRBD1	TRBJ2-5	CASSSGQQETQYF	TGTGCCAGCAGCTCGGGACAGCAAGAGACCCAGTACTTC
once	TRBV6-2/TRBV6-3	-	TRBJ1-5	CASSTQGNQPQHF	TGTGCCAGCAGTACCCAGGGTAATCAGCCCCAGCATTTT
few	TRBV7-8	-	TRBJ2-1	CASSLARAASLFIEQFF	TGTGCCAGCAGCTTAGCGCGGGCGGCTAGTTTGTTTATCGAGCAGTTCTTC
-	TRBV5-1	TRBD2	TRBJ2-2	CASSLSGGVIGELFF	TGCGCCAGCAGCTTAAGCGGGGGAGTTATCGGGGAGCTGTTTTTT